One T cell receptor beta chain is described in this entry. Seattle patients were enrolled while actively infected and followed longitudinally. This sample was included in a study of blood T cell repertoires in COVID-19. On the study more broadly: PBMCs, B-cell-depleted T cells, or T cells were the source of the cDNA or gDNA that made up the material.

The germline gives CDR1 MNHEY, CDR2 SMNVEV (reference sequence). V lost 4 bases and J lost 1, with 11 bases in between. CDR3 length: 15 amino acids. Authors' data handling: Reference gene primer amplification gave estimated nucleated cell counts. Only in-frame clones appear in the TCRdb table, and some are missing; sequencing was by immunoSEQ multiplex PCR. The DNA gave D and trimming, while V, J and clone size come from that table. The sample carries about 370,000 clones, about 87% recorded once. This rearrangement joins TRBV27 to TRBJ1-5; perhaps TRBD1 as D (5 bases). Sequenced material: peripheral blood. This sequence was found in a woman between 25 and 40 years old with COVID-19, enrolled during active disease. CDR3 residues: CASSSWGGSNQPQHF. CDR3 nucleotides: TGTGCCAGCAGTTCTTGGGGGGGGAGCAATCAGCCCCAGCATTTT.